The rows below give T cell receptor beta chains drawn from one sample of a study of Ad26.COV2.S vaccination and SARS-CoV-2 variants. Repertoires were generated with immunoSEQ multiplex PCR, while TCRdb's copy carries only in-frame clones and drops some. The sample shows some 320,000 clones, about 86% of them seen only once. The starting material was peripheral blood, obtained in a trial of Ad26.COV2.S vaccine versus placebo. The receptors shown here come from a person between 18 and 59 years old who received the Ad26.COV2.S COVID-19 vaccine or a placebo. Each CDR3 is given with its conserved first and last residue. D genes are given only for firm matches. Clone sizes are given selectively: once, few, many, or a class where the clone is expanded.

j_call cdr3_length d_call clone_size v_call cdr3_nt cdr3_aa
TRBJ1-5 13 . . TRBV24-1 TGTGCCACCAGTGACTCACAGGGTGGTGGCCAGCATTTT CATSDSQGGGQHF
TRBJ1-2 15 . . TRBV7-8 TGTGCCAGCAGCTTAGAATACGGCTTGCTCGACGGCTACACCTTC CASSLEYGLLDGYTF
TRBJ2-7 14 . . TRBV19 TGTGCCAGCTCGAATTGGACGCTCGCCTACGAGCAGTACTTC CASSNWTLAYEQYF
TRBJ1-2 14 TRBD1 . TRBV19 TGTGCCAGTAGCCCGGGACAGCTCAACTATGGCTACACCTTC CASSPGQLNYGYTF
TRBJ2-3 14 . . TRBV30 TGTGCCTGGAGTGTACGAGGGGGCACAGATACGCAGTATTTT CAWSVRGGTDTQYF
TRBJ2-7 15 TRBD2 . TRBV28 TGTGCCAGCAGTCCTTCTAGCGGGGCACTTAGCGAGCAGTACTTC CASSPSSGALSEQYF
TRBJ2-3 12 . . TRBV7-2 TGTGCCAGCAGCTTTCAGAGAGATACGCAGTATTTT CASSFQRDTQYF
TRBJ2-1 13 . . TRBV6-5 TGTGCCAGCGGAGGGGGGGACGACAATGAGCAGTTCTTC CASGGGDDNEQFF
TRBJ1-1 13 TRBD1 . TRBV4-3 TGCGCCAGCAGCGACAGGGGGTACGGTGAAGCTTTCTTT CASSDRGYGEAFF
TRBJ1-6 16 . . TRBV9 TGTGCCAGCGGGAGGACGGTGAGCTCCTATAATTCACCCCTCCACTTT CASGRTVSSYNSPLHF
TRBJ1-1 13 . . TRBV6-2/TRBV6-3 TGTGCCAGCAGTCGGGTATGGAACACTGAAGCTTTCTTT CASSRVWNTEAFF
TRBJ1-2 17 TRBD1 . TRBV2 TGTGCCAGCAGGGACAGGGTAGGGGAACACTTTAACTATGGCTACACCTTC CASRDRVGEHFNYGYTF
TRBJ1-1 14 . . TRBV6-2/TRBV6-3 TGTGCCAGCAGCCTGAAGTCTTGGGGTACTGAAGCTTTCTTT CASSLKSWGTEAFF
TRBJ2-6 18 . . TRBV5-1 TGCGCCAGCAGCCCTGGGCAGGCCACCCTCTCTGGGGCCAACGTCCTGACTTTC CASSPGQATLSGANVLTF
TRBJ2-1 17 . . TRBV5-6 TGTGCCAGCAGCTCCTGGGCCGACACAATCAAAGGGAGTGAGCAGTTCTTC CASSSWADTIKGSEQFF
TRBJ2-1 18 . . TRBV5-4 TGTGCCAGCAGCTCTTCGTACCTTTCCCCTGGAACCTACAATGAGCAGTTCTTC CASSSSYLSPGTYNEQFF
TRBJ1-4 14 . . TRBV30 TGTGCCTGGAGTGCGGGGCCGATGGGCGAAAAACTGTTTTTT CAWSAGPMGEKLFF
TRBJ1-3 13 . . TRBV7-8 TGTGCCAGCAGCTTAGGACAGTTTAACACCATATATTTT CASSLGQFNTIYF
TRBJ1-1 17 . . TRBV11-2 TGTGCCAGCAACAACTGGTTAATCGGCCTCACTCACACTGAAGCTTTCTTT CASNNWLIGLTHTEAFF
TRBJ2-6 18 TRBD1 . TRBV19 TGTGCCAGTAGTATCTTGGGACAGGTCGACTCTGGGGCCAACGTCCTGACTTTC CASSILGQVDSGANVLTF
TRBJ2-7 14 . . TRBV5-1 TGCGCCAGCAGATCACCCGGGGGCTCCTACGAGCAGTACTTC CASRSPGGSYEQYF
TRBJ1-2 16 TRBD1 . TRBV5-4 TGTGCCAGCAGCTCGTGGACAGGCGACTACTCCTATGGCTACACCTTC CASSSWTGDYSYGYTF
TRBJ2-7 15 . . TRBV5-4 TGTGCCAGCAGCTATGGTCGGGGCCTAAGCTACGAGCAGTACTTC CASSYGRGLSYEQYF
TRBJ1-2 13 TRBD1 . TRBV29-1 TGCAGCGTTGACCCACAGGGGGCTCATGGCTACACCTTC CSVDPQGAHGYTF
TRBJ2-6 19 . . TRBV10-3 TGTGCCATCAGTGAGTCTCCGGACGGGACTTTCTCTGGGGCCAACGTCCTGACTTTC CAISESPDGTFSGANVLTF
TRBJ2-7 13 . once TRBV6-2/TRBV6-3 TGTGCCAGCAGTTACGGTCAGAACTACGAGCAGTACTTC CASSYGQNYEQYF
TRBJ2-1 13 . . TRBV3-1/TRBV3-2 TGTGCCAGCAGCCCTCGACGGCGTGATGAGCAGTTCTTC CASSPRRRDEQFF